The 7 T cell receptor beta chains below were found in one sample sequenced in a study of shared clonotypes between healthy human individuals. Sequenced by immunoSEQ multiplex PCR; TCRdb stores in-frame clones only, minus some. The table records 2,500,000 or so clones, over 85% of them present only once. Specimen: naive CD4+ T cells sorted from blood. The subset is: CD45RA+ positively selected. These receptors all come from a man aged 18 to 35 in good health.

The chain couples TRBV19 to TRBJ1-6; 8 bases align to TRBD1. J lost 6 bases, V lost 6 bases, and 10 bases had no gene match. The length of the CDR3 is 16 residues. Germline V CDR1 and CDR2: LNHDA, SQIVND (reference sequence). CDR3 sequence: CASSNRKDRANSPLHF. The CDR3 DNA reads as TGTGCCAGTAGCAATCGAAAGGACAGGGCTAATTCACCCCTCCACTTT.

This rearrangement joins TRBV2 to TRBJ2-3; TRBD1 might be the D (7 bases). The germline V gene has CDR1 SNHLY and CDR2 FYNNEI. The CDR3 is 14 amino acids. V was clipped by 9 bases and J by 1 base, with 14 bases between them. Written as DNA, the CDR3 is TGTGCCAGGGCAGGGGGGCCCCGCACAGATACGCAGTATTTT. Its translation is CARAGGPRTDTQYF.

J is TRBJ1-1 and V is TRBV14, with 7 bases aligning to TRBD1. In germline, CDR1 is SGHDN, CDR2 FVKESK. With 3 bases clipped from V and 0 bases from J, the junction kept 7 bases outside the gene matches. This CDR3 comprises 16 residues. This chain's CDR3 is CASSQFPQGVNTEAFF. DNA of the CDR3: TGTGCCAGCAGCCAGTTCCCTCAGGGGGTGAACACTGAAGCTTTCTTT.

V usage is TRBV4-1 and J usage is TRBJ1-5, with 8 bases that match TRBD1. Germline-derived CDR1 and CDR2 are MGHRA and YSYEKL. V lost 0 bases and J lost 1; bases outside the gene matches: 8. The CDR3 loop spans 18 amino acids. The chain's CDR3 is CASSQEGQGARSNQPQHF. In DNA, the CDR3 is TGCGCCAGCAGCCAAGAAGGCCAGGGGGCTCGCAGCAATCAGCCCCAGCATTTT.

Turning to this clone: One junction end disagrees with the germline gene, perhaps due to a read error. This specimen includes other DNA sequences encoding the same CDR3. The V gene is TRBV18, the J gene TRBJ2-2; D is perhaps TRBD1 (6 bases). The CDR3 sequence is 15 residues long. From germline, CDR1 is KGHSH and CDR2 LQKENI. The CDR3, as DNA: TGTGCCAGCTCCCCACAGGGATCTAACACCGGGGAGCTGTTTTTT. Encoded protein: CASSPQGSNTGELFF.

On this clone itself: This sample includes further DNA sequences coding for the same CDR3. CDR3 DNA sequence: TGTGCCAGCAGCCTACAGGGGACTGGGGCCAACGTCCTGACTTTC. This codes for CASSLQGTGANVLTF. V gene TRBV7-3 combines with J gene TRBJ2-6, with TRBD1 identical over 7 bases. This CDR3 is built from 15 residues. Trimming at V came to 5 bases and at J to 2 bases, leaving 3 bases not matched to a gene. The germline V gene has CDR1 SGHTA and CDR2 FQGTGA.

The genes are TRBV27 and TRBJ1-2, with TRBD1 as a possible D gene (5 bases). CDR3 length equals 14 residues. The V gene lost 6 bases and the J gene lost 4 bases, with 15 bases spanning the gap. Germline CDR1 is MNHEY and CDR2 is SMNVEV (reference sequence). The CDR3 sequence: CASRVTGGSYGYTF. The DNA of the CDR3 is TGTGCCAGCAGAGTTACGGGGGGTAGCTATGGCTACACCTTC.